The 28 T cell receptor beta chains below come from one sample, sequenced in a study of T cell responses to AZD1222 COVID-19 vaccine. Assay: immunoSEQ multiplex PCR; the TCRdb copy retains only in-frame clones and omits some. The repertoire holds approximately 99,000 clones, with roughly 87% as singletons. Sequenced here: peripheral blood, sampled on day 0 of MenACWY control vaccination. The source is an adult in good health.

The chain is built from TRBV7-9 and TRBJ1-2; weak D call: TRBD1 (5 bases). The CDR3 spans 12 residues. Between the trimmed V and J ends, which lost 4 bases and 7 bases, there was a span of 10 bases. Per germline, CDR1 SEHNR and CDR2 FQNEAQ (reference sequence). The CDR3: CASSSRQGGYTF. In DNA, the CDR3 is TGTGCCAGCAGCTCTCGTCAGGGTGGCTACACCTTC.

This chain connects TRBV10-3 to TRBJ1-1; TRBD1 aligns across 8 bases. CDR1 is ENHRY, CDR2 SYGVKD, per germline. This CDR3 comprises 14 residues. V was clipped by 3 bases and J by 9 bases; unmatched bases: 9. CDR3 sequence (DNA): TGTGCCATCAGTGATCGGACAGGGCCAGATAAAGCTTTCTTT. Amino acid sequence: CAISDRTGPDKAFF.

This rearrangement joins TRBV30 to TRBJ1-1; D not certain. Trimming removed 0 bases from V and 1 base from J, with 3 bases in between. CDR3 length: 12 residues. CDR1 is GTSNPN and CDR2 is SVGIG in the germline V gene (reference sequence). DNA of the CDR3: TGTGCCTGGAGTGTACGGAACACTGAAGCTTTCTTT. This encodes CAWSVRNTEAFF.

This clone was detected a few times. The chain has TRBV11-2 and TRBJ1-2; 7 nucleotides line up with TRBD1. Looked up from germline, CDR1 is SGHAT and CDR2 is FQNNGV. The CDR3 consists of 16 residues. The V gene end was trimmed by 5 bases and the J gene end by 4 bases; junction bases not matched to a gene: 13. This CDR3 reads CASSLPGTENFYGYTF. The CDR3 DNA sequence: TGTGCCAGCAGCCTCCCCGGGACAGAGAACTTCTATGGCTACACCTTC.

The chain has TRBV27 and TRBJ1-1; D is undetermined. V lost 2 bases, J lost 4 bases, and 14 bases lay in between. CDR1 is MNHEY, CDR2 SMNVEV, per germline (reference sequence). There are 15 residues in the CDR3. This CDR3 is CASSLGPWAGTEAFF. The CDR3 DNA sequence: TGTGCCAGCAGTTTAGGACCCTGGGCGGGCACTGAAGCTTTCTTT.

The V gene is TRBV19, the J gene TRBJ1-2; unclear D gene. This CDR3 has 15 residues. Trimming cost V 4 bases and J 0 bases, with 12 bases left between them. CDR1 is LNHDA and CDR2 is SQIVND in the germline V gene (reference sequence). CDR3 nucleotides: TGTGCCAGTAGTAAATCCGGAGAGGCTAACTATGGCTACACCTTC. Amino acids: CASSKSGEANYGYTF.

The chain uses TRBV6-1 and TRBJ2-1; possibly TRBD1 or TRBD2 for D (5 bases each). Looked up from germline, CDR1 is MNHNS and CDR2 is SASEGT. V lost 3 bases and J 5 bases, leaving 17 bases between the germline ends. This CDR3 contains 16 residues. The CDR3 sequence: CASSDTEAGFHNEQFF. The DNA of the CDR3 is TGTGCCAGCAGTGATACGGAGGCAGGGTTCCACAATGAGCAGTTCTTC.

The chain is built from TRBV9 and TRBJ2-7; D is unresolved. Trimming removed 3 bases from V and 6 bases from J, with 16 bases in between. CDR1 is SGDLS and CDR2 is YYNGEE in the germline V gene. The CDR3 is 14 amino acids. For the CDR3, the DNA is TGTGCCAGCAGCGGCGAAGTTTGGGGAACCGAGCAGTACTTC. It is translated as CASSGEVWGTEQYF.

This rearrangement joins TRBV7-3 to TRBJ1-6, with 8 bases fitting TRBD1. The CDR3 runs to 17 residues. The V segment lost 4 bases and the J segment 4 bases; nucleotides outside the gene matches: 9. Germline V lookup: CDR1 SGHTA, CDR2 FQGTGA. The CDR3 DNA is TGTGCCAGCAGCTCGTGGACAGGGCCTACTTATAATTCACCCCTCCACTTT. Protein sequence: CASSSWTGPTYNSPLHF.

The chain recombines TRBV6-5 with TRBJ2-3, with D possibly being TRBD1 or TRBD2 (6 bases each). The ends were cut back, 8 bases at V and 2 bases at J, with 14 bases in the middle. The CDR3 runs to 14 residues. From germline, CDR1 is MNHEY and CDR2 SVGAGI. CDR3 sequence (DNA): TGTGCCAGCCGAAACCCGGGGGCCACAGATACGCAGTATTTT. This gives the protein CASRNPGATDTQYF.

The chain joins TRBV10-1 to TRBJ1-6; TRBD1 agrees at 12 bases. The CDR3 runs 18 residues. The junction had 13 bases not matched to a gene; V was cut back by 7 bases and J by 6 bases. The V gene's germline CDR1 is WNHNN and CDR2 SYGVQD (reference sequence). CDR3 nucleotide sequence: TGCGCCAGCACCAACCGGGACAGGGGGCGTCGGGTTAATTCACCCCTCCACTTT. Protein: CASTNRDRGRRVNSPLHF.

The chain joins TRBV5-1 to TRBJ2-1; 14 nucleotides align to TRBD2. This CDR3 region has 18 residues. Germline trimming cut 3 bases from V and 4 bases from J; bases unmatched to any gene: 9. Looked up from germline, CDR1 is SGHRS and CDR2 is YFSETQ. This chain's CDR3 is CASSSRLAGGNYYNEQFF. The CDR3 DNA follows: TGCGCCAGCAGCTCCCGACTAGCGGGGGGGAATTATTACAATGAGCAGTTCTTC.

The J gene is TRBJ2-7, the V gene TRBV2; D may be TRBD1 (5 bases). CDR1 SNHLY and CDR2 FYNNEI come from the germline V gene. V was cut by 4 bases and J by 4 bases, with 14 bases left in between. The length of the CDR3 is 14 residues. The CDR3 DNA is TGTGCCAGCAGTGCGGCAGGGCGCGTTTACGAGCAGTACTTC. This translates into CASSAAGRVYEQYF.

The chain has TRBV10-2 and TRBJ2-1, with unresolved D. Germline V gene data show CDR1 as WSHSY and CDR2 as SAAADI. The V end was cut by 5 bases, the J end by 10 bases, with 12 bases between. This CDR3 spans 12 amino acids. DNA of the CDR3: TGCGCCAGCAGTCCGGTGATGGGCGAGCAGTTCTTC. The encoded protein is CASSPVMGEQFF.

V gene TRBV18 combines with J gene TRBJ1-2; no clear D gene. The germline gives CDR1 KGHSH, CDR2 LQKENI. Trimming took off 3 bases at V and 4 bases at J, with 18 bases between the two ends. This CDR3 is built from 16 residues. The CDR3 spells CASSPFDKPEGYGYTF. The DNA for the CDR3 is TGTGCCAGCTCACCCTTTGACAAACCAGAGGGCTATGGCTACACCTTC.

The CDR3 coding sequence is TGTGCCAGTAGCGACACTGGGGACAGAGCCGGAAACACCATATATTTT. Its protein product is CASSDTGDRAGNTIYF. V gene TRBV19 combines with J gene TRBJ1-3; 7 bases map to TRBD1. Germline CDR1 and CDR2: LNHDA and SQIVND (reference sequence). V shed 6 bases, J shed 4 bases, and the junction held 12 bases outside the gene matches. The CDR3 length is 16 residues.

The chain uses TRBV10-3 and TRBJ1-2; 7 bases line up with TRBD1. Losses at the gene ends were 6 bases for V and 8 bases for J; bases not matched to a gene: 12. Germline CDR1 ENHRY, CDR2 SYGVKD. The CDR3 has 14 amino acids. The CDR3 DNA reads as TGTGCCATCAGGGGAGGGGGACAGCCGCGGGGCTACACCTTC. The encoded protein is CAIRGGGQPRGYTF.

The genes are TRBV15 and TRBJ2-7; 9 bases map to TRBD1. The ends lost 6 bases at V and 6 bases at J; junction bases unmatched: 6. Germline values: CDR1 LNHNV, CDR2 YYDKDF (reference sequence). This CDR3 spans 13 amino acids. As DNA, the CDR3 is TGTGCCACCAGGGAGGGACAGGGCCCCGAGCAGTACTTC. Translated: CATREGQGPEQYF.

The rearrangement links TRBV13 to TRBJ1-1; TRBD1 might be the D (6 bases). The CDR3 runs to 16 residues. Germline loops: CDR1 PRHDT, CDR2 FYEKMQ (reference sequence). Trimming stripped 2 bases from V and 3 bases from J, with 16 bases between. The CDR3 is CASSLSDRGSDTEAFF. CDR3 nucleotide sequence: TGTGCCAGCAGCTTATCTGATAGGGGGTCGGACACTGAAGCTTTCTTT.

The chain couples TRBV11-2 to TRBJ1-1; D gene uncertain. CDR1 SGHAT and CDR2 FQNNGV come from the germline V gene. The CDR3 totals 18 residues. The ends were cut back, 5 bases at V and 0 bases at J, with 22 bases in the middle. The CDR3 DNA follows: TGTGCCAGCAGCCCGTTTAGTATGTCATACTATATGAACACTGAAGCTTTCTTT. Its protein is CASSPFSMSYYMNTEAFF.

This chain uses TRBV30 with TRBJ1-6; D call uncertain. This CDR3 has 13 residues. In germline, CDR1 is GTSNPN, CDR2 SVGIG (reference sequence). V shed 4 bases and J shed 3 bases, with 7 bases lying between them. CDR3 DNA: TGTGCCTGGAAGGGCTTCTATAATTCACCCCTCCACTTT. Its translation: CAWKGFYNSPLHF.

CDR3 protein: CASSPAGGGGPEAFF. The CDR3 DNA sequence: TGTGCCAGCAGCCCTGCAGGGGGCGGGGGTCCTGAAGCTTTCTTT. V gene TRBV3-1 (or the pseudogene TRBV3-2) combines with J gene TRBJ1-1, with 8 bases identical to TRBD1. Germline V gives CDR1 LGHDT, CDR2 YNNKEL (reference sequence). The CDR3 sequence is 15 residues long. With 4 bases clipped from V and 6 bases from J, the junction kept 10 bases outside the gene matches.

The chain links TRBV2 to TRBJ1-5; D is perhaps TRBD1 (6 bases). This CDR3 has 14 amino acids. Germline V gene lookup returns CDR1 SNHLY and CDR2 FYNNEI. Trimming took 5 bases from V and 0 from J, leaving 8 bases between them. CDR3 sequence (DNA): TGTGCCAGCAGTAAGGACAGTAGCAATCAGCCCCAGCATTTT. It encodes CASSKDSSNQPQHF.

This clone has only a few counts. V is TRBV20-1 and J is TRBJ2-7; D unclear. This CDR3 has 11 amino acids. Germline-derived CDR1 and CDR2 are DFQATT and SNEGSKA (reference sequence). V lost 7 bases, J lost 0 bases, and 7 bases lay in between. The CDR3: CSVSSSYEQYF. CDR3 coding DNA: TGCAGTGTTTCCAGCTCCTACGAGCAGTACTTC.

This chain links TRBV30 with TRBJ1-4; D unclear. Germline CDR1 GTSNPN, CDR2 SVGIG (reference sequence). V gave up 3 bases and J gave up 10 bases, with 15 bases separating them. This CDR3 is 13 amino acids long. The CDR3: CAWSNNRSGKLFF. CDR3 sequence (DNA): TGTGCCTGGAGCAATAATCGTAGCGGAAAACTGTTTTTT.

The chain uses TRBV5-4 and TRBJ2-2, with D perhaps assigned TRBD1 or TRBD2 (5 bases each). V lost 0 bases, J lost 3 bases, and 12 bases lay in between. This CDR3 spans 16 amino acids. CDR1 is SGHNT, CDR2 YYREEE, per germline (reference sequence). For the CDR3, the DNA is TGTGCCAGCAGCTTGGGAGGGACCGTTCACACCGGGGAGCTGTTTTTT. It yields the protein CASSLGGTVHTGELFF.

The CDR3 nucleotides read TGTGCCAGTACCCCCCAAGGCCGGGGGGCACAAGAGACCCAGTACTTC. This sequence encodes CASTPQGRGAQETQYF. The gene calls are TRBV19 and TRBJ2-5, with a tentative D call TRBD2 (7 bases). The CDR3 has 16 amino acids. CDR1 is LNHDA and CDR2 is SQIVND in the germline V gene (reference sequence). V was clipped by 7 bases and J by 2 bases, with 20 bases between them.

The rearrangement links TRBV30 to TRBJ1-2; D is uncertain. The CDR3 is 13 amino acids. Germline V gene data show CDR1 as GTSNPN and CDR2 as SVGIG (reference sequence). V was clipped by 0 bases and J by 7 bases, with 12 bases between them. CDR3 nucleotides: TGTGCCTGGAGTGTATACAAAGGAAGTGGCTACACCTTC. Protein sequence: CAWSVYKGSGYTF.